This T cell receptor (beta chain) was recovered during a study of vaccination and CD4 T cells after COVID-19. Across the study: Overlapping SARS-CoV-2, HCoV-NL63, HCoV-OC43 and HCoV-229E spike peptides stimulated the cells.

Concerning this clonotype: Its antigen is still unknown.

The study's findings and limits: The median number of SARS-CoV-2-reactive clonotypes increased from 21 to 38, a change that did not reach significance.

Cultured CD4+ T-cell DNA underwent Oncomine TCR Beta short-read sequencing. TCRdb re-called the PCR reads through MiXCR, storing one row per CDR3 protein. Found here are some 17,000 distinct CDR3 sequences, approximately 60% of them singletons; the top ten hold about 11%. Described treatment: roughly 10-day PBMC culture with coronavirus spike peptide pools or control peptides (ViraFEST assay). The germline V and J ends were trimmed by 1 base and 2 bases, with 14 bases remaining between them. Germline V gives CDR1 SGHVS, CDR2 FQNEAQ. This CDR3 region has 16 residues. This clonotype was sampled from a human donor who had recovered from COVID-19. Sample: CD4+ T cells from blood, cultured in vitro. This chain connects TRBV7-8 to TRBJ2-5, with D perhaps matching TRBD2 (5 bases). The CDR3 coding sequence is TGTGCCAGCAGCTTAGAGGCACGGGGAGTTCAAGAGACCCAGTACTTC. Translation: CASSLEARGVQETQYF.